The rows below give T cell receptor beta chains drawn from one sample of a study of vaccination effects on CD4 cells after COVID-19. Profiling relied on immunoSEQ multiplex PCR, and the TCRdb table lists in-frame clones only, not all of them. The sample carries tens of thousands of clones, 70% to 75% recorded once. No antigen is known for these receptors. This material consisted of CD4+ T cells from PBMCs cultured without peptide, taken after COVID-19 vaccination. The receptor source for this set is a human donor who received a COVID-19 vaccine. Each CDR3 is given with its conserved first and last residue. Fields, in order: D gene, J gene, V gene, clone size, CDR3 DNA, CDR3 protein. A D gene is named only where the DNA matches it firmly. Clone size is shown for a subset of rows, as once, few, many or a class of expanded clone.

d_gene: TRBD2
j_gene: TRBJ2-3
v_gene: TRBV9
abundance: -
CDR3nt: TGTGCCAGCAGCGTAGCCCCGACCCGACTAGCGGGGGGGCCAATTGCGCAGTATTTT
CDR3aa: CASSVAPTRLAGGPIAQYF

d_gene: TRBD2
j_gene: TRBJ2-7
v_gene: TRBV4-1
abundance: -
CDR3nt: TGCGCCAGCAGGAAGGCGGGGGATCGCTCCTACGAGCAGTACTTC
CDR3aa: CASRKAGDRSYEQYF

d_gene: TRBD1
j_gene: TRBJ2-1
v_gene: TRBV3-1/TRBV3-2
abundance: -
CDR3nt: TGTGCCAGCAGCCAACCTAAGACAGGGAGACGCGGCGAGCAGTTCTTC
CDR3aa: CASSQPKTGRRGEQFF

d_gene: TRBD1
j_gene: TRBJ1-2
v_gene: TRBV3-1/TRBV3-2
abundance: few
CDR3nt: TGTGCCAGCAGCCACTTCGCGGACAGGGCCTATGGCTACACCTTC
CDR3aa: CASSHFADRAYGYTF

d_gene: TRBD1
j_gene: TRBJ1-4
v_gene: TRBV3-1/TRBV3-2
abundance: -
CDR3nt: TGTGCCAGCAGCCAACCTGGGACAGCCGGTAATGAAAAACTGTTTTTT
CDR3aa: CASSQPGTAGNEKLFF

d_gene: -
j_gene: TRBJ2-5
v_gene: TRBV2
abundance: -
CDR3nt: TGTGCCAGCAGGGGGAACCAAGAGACCCAGTACTTC
CDR3aa: CASRGNQETQYF

d_gene: -
j_gene: TRBJ1-5
v_gene: TRBV12-5
abundance: -
CDR3nt: TGTGCTAGTCCGCCGGGGGGTAGCAATCAGCCCCAGCATTTT
CDR3aa: CASPPGGSNQPQHF

d_gene: TRBD1
j_gene: TRBJ1-1
v_gene: TRBV3-1/TRBV3-2
abundance: -
CDR3nt: TGTGCCAGCAGCCAAGACCCTGGACAGGGGTGGAACACTGAAGCTTTCTTT
CDR3aa: CASSQDPGQGWNTEAFF

d_gene: -
j_gene: TRBJ2-3
v_gene: TRBV4-3
abundance: -
CDR3nt: TGCGCCAGCAGCCAAGGGGCCCGTAGCGGACCTCGTCGGGATACGCAGTATTTT
CDR3aa: CASSQGARSGPRRDTQYF

d_gene: TRBD1
j_gene: TRBJ1-1
v_gene: TRBV7-8
abundance: -
CDR3nt: TGTGCCAGCAGCTTACAGGACAGGGCTGAAGCTTTCTTT
CDR3aa: CASSLQDRAEAFF

d_gene: TRBD2
j_gene: TRBJ2-3
v_gene: TRBV9
abundance: -
CDR3nt: TGTGCCAGCAGCGTACAAGCGGGGCGGGGAGATACGCAGTATTTT
CDR3aa: CASSVQAGRGDTQYF

d_gene: -
j_gene: TRBJ2-3
v_gene: TRBV29-1
abundance: -
CDR3nt: TGCAGCGTTGTTATGTCTGGTCAGAGCACAGATACGCAGTATTTT
CDR3aa: CSVVMSGQSTDTQYF

d_gene: -
j_gene: TRBJ1-6
v_gene: TRBV28
abundance: once
CDR3nt: TGTGCCAGCTCAAGCCCAGAGTATAATTCACCCCTCCACTTT
CDR3aa: CASSSPEYNSPLHF

d_gene: TRBD1
j_gene: TRBJ1-2
v_gene: TRBV24-1
abundance: once
CDR3nt: TGTGCCACCAGTGAGGGGACAGTCCGTGGCTACACCTTC
CDR3aa: CATSEGTVRGYTF

d_gene: -
j_gene: TRBJ1-2
v_gene: TRBV6-6
abundance: once
CDR3nt: TGTGCCAGCACCCCCGGGGGGAATAACTATGGCTACACCTTC
CDR3aa: CASTPGGNNYGYTF

d_gene: -
j_gene: TRBJ2-1
v_gene: TRBV30
abundance: -
CDR3nt: TGTGCCTGGAATGGGGGGCTTCACTACAATGAGCAGTTCTTC
CDR3aa: CAWNGGLHYNEQFF

d_gene: TRBD1
j_gene: TRBJ1-5
v_gene: TRBV28
abundance: -
CDR3nt: TGTGCCAGCAGCTACGGGACAGGGCGTAGCAATCAGCCCCAGCATTTT
CDR3aa: CASSYGTGRSNQPQHF

d_gene: -
j_gene: TRBJ2-7
v_gene: TRBV19
abundance: -
CDR3nt: TGTGCCAGTACCCTGTGGGCGGCCTCCTCCTCCTACGAGCAGTACTTC
CDR3aa: CASTLWAASSSYEQYF

d_gene: -
j_gene: TRBJ2-2
v_gene: TRBV30
abundance: -
CDR3nt: TGTGCCTGGAGTCCGCGGGGTACCGGGGAGCTGTTTTTT
CDR3aa: CAWSPRGTGELFF

d_gene: -
j_gene: TRBJ1-3
v_gene: TRBV3-1/TRBV3-2
abundance: -
CDR3nt: TGTGCCAGCAGCCAAGATGGGTTCACATACTCTGGAAACACCATATATTTT
CDR3aa: CASSQDGFTYSGNTIYF

d_gene: -
j_gene: TRBJ2-2
v_gene: TRBV27
abundance: -
CDR3nt: TGTGCCAGCAGTTCCACAGGGACCGGGGAGCTGTTTTTT
CDR3aa: CASSSTGTGELFF

d_gene: TRBD1
j_gene: TRBJ1-1
v_gene: TRBV15
abundance: -
CDR3nt: TGTGCCACCAGCAGAGGTTCCCGCGGACAGGGGTATGTGAACACTGAAGCTTTCTTT
CDR3aa: CATSRGSRGQGYVNTEAFF

d_gene: -
j_gene: TRBJ1-1
v_gene: TRBV30
abundance: -
CDR3nt: TGTGCCTGGAGTCCATACACTGAAGCTTTCTTT
CDR3aa: CAWSPYTEAFF

d_gene: TRBD1
j_gene: TRBJ2-7
v_gene: TRBV27
abundance: -
CDR3nt: TGTGCCAGCTCACCGGGACAGGGCTACGAGCAGTACTTC
CDR3aa: CASSPGQGYEQYF

d_gene: -
j_gene: TRBJ1-2
v_gene: TRBV19
abundance: -
CDR3nt: TGTGCCAGTAGTTCTCGGGGGGGAACCTATGGCTACACCTTC
CDR3aa: CASSSRGGTYGYTF

d_gene: -
j_gene: TRBJ1-1
v_gene: TRBV6-5
abundance: once
CDR3nt: TGTGCCAGCAGCTACTGGGGGGCAGGGGTTGGCACTGAAGCTTTCTTT
CDR3aa: CASSYWGAGVGTEAFF

d_gene: -
j_gene: TRBJ1-5
v_gene: TRBV18
abundance: -
CDR3nt: TGTGCCAGCTCACCACCGACAGGAGGCAATCAGCCCCAGCATTTT
CDR3aa: CASSPPTGGNQPQHF

d_gene: -
j_gene: TRBJ1-2
v_gene: TRBV19
abundance: -
CDR3nt: TGTGCCAGTAGTATGGAGAACTATGGCTACACCTTC
CDR3aa: CASSMENYGYTF

d_gene: -
j_gene: TRBJ2-1
v_gene: TRBV5-4
abundance: -
CDR3nt: TGTGCCAGCAGCCCTAAGGGGAGCCATGAGCAGTTCTTC
CDR3aa: CASSPKGSHEQFF

d_gene: TRBD2
j_gene: TRBJ2-3
v_gene: TRBV3-1/TRBV3-2
abundance: -
CDR3nt: TGTGCCAGCAGCCAAGTCCTTCCGGGAGGGACAGATACGCAGTATTTT
CDR3aa: CASSQVLPGGTDTQYF

d_gene: -
j_gene: TRBJ2-7
v_gene: TRBV3-1/TRBV3-2
abundance: -
CDR3nt: TGTGCCAGCAGCCTAGGGGAGTACGAGCAGTACTTC
CDR3aa: CASSLGEYEQYF

d_gene: TRBD1
j_gene: TRBJ1-6
v_gene: TRBV25-1
abundance: -
CDR3nt: TGTGCCAGCAAGTCAGGGGGACCCTATAATTCACCCCTCCACTTT
CDR3aa: CASKSGGPYNSPLHF

d_gene: -
j_gene: TRBJ1-1
v_gene: TRBV30
abundance: -
CDR3nt: TGTGCCTGGACGTCCCGGGACACTGAAGCTTTCTTT
CDR3aa: CAWTSRDTEAFF

d_gene: -
j_gene: TRBJ2-2
v_gene: TRBV5-1
abundance: once
CDR3nt: TGCGCCAGCAGCTTGGACCAGTTCGATACCGGGGAGCTGTTTTTT
CDR3aa: CASSLDQFDTGELFF

d_gene: -
j_gene: TRBJ1-6
v_gene: TRBV30
abundance: few
CDR3nt: TGTGCCTGGAGTTTGGGGGGGGATAATTCACCCCTCCACTTT
CDR3aa: CAWSLGGDNSPLHF

d_gene: -
j_gene: TRBJ1-1
v_gene: TRBV19
abundance: -
CDR3nt: TGTGCCAGTAGTATTGGTCGGCGGATGAACACTGAAGCTTTCTTT
CDR3aa: CASSIGRRMNTEAFF

d_gene: -
j_gene: TRBJ2-5
v_gene: TRBV5-1
abundance: -
CDR3nt: TGCGCCAGCAGCTTGGAAGAGACCCAGTACTTC
CDR3aa: CASSLEETQYF